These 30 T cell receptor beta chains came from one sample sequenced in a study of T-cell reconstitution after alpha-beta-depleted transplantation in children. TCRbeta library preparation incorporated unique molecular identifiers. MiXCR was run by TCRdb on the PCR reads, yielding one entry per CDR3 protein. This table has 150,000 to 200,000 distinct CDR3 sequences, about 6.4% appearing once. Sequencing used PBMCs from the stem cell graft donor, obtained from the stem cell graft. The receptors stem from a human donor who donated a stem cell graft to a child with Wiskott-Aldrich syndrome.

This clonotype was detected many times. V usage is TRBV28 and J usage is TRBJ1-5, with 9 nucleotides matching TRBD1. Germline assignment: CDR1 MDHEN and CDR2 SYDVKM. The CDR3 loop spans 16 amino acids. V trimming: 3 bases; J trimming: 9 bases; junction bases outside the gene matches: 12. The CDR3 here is CASSLFPGQGSLPQHF. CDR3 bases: TGTGCCAGCAGTTTGTTCCCGGGACAGGGTTCTCTGCCCCAGCATTTT.

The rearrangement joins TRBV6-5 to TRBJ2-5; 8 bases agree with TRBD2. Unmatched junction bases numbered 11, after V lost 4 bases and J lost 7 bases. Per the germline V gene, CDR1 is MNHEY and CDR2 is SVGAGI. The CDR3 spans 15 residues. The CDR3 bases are TGTGCCAGCAGTTCGACACTAGCGGTTATAGGGACCCAGTACTTC. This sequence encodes CASSSTLAVIGTQYF.

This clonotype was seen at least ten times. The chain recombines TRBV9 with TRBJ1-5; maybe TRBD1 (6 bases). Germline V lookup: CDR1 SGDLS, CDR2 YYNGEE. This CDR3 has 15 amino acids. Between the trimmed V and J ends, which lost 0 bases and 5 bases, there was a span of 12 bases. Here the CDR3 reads CASSVGQGKDQPQHF. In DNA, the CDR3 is TGTGCCAGCAGCGTAGGTCAGGGGAAGGATCAGCCCCAGCATTTT.

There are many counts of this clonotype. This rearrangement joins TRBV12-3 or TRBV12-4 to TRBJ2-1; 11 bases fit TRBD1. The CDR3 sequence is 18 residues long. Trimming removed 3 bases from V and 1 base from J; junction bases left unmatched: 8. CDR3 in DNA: TGTGCCAGCAGTTTGGTAGGACAGGGGGCGAAATCCTACAATGAGCAGTTCTTC. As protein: CASSLVGQGAKSYNEQFF.

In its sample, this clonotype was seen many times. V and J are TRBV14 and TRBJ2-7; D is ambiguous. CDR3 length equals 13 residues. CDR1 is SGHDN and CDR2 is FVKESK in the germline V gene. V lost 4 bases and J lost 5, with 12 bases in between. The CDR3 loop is CASSPNLFHEQYF. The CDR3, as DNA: TGTGCCAGCAGCCCCAACCTGTTCCACGAGCAGTACTTC.

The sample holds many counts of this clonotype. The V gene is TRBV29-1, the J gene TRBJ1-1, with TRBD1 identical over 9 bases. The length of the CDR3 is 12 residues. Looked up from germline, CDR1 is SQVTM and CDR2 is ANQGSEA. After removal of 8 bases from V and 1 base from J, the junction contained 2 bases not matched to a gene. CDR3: CSTGQGNTEAFF. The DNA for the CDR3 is TGCAGCACGGGACAGGGGAACACTGAAGCTTTCTTT.

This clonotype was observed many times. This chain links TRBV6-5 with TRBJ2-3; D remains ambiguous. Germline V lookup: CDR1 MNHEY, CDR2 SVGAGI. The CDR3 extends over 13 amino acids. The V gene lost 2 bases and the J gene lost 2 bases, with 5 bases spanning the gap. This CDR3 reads CASSYPATDTQYF. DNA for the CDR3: TGTGCCAGCAGTTACCCCGCCACAGATACGCAGTATTTT.

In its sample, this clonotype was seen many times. CDR3 in DNA: TGCGCCAGCAGGGCCGGGACAGGGGAATATGGCTACACCTTC. The encoded protein is CASRAGTGEYGYTF. This rearrangement joins TRBV5-1 to TRBJ1-2; TRBD1 matches at 10 bases. The CDR3 covers 14 residues. Germline loops: CDR1 SGHRS, CDR2 YFSETQ. The ends lost 5 bases at V and 5 bases at J; junction bases unmatched: 6. The full variable domain, completed using reference TRBV5-1 and TRBJ1-2, is KAGVTQTPRYLIKTRGQQVTLSCSPISGHRSVSWYQQTPGQGLQFLFEYFSETQRNKGNFPGRFSGRQFSNSRSEMNVSTLELGDSALYLCASRAGTGEYGYTFGSGTRLTVV.

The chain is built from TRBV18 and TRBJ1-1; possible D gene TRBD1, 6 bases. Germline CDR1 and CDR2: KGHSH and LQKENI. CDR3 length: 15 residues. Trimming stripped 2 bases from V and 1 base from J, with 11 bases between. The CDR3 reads CASSPSDSRNTEAFF. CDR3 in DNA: TGTGCCAGCTCACCATCGGACAGCAGGAACACTGAAGCTTTCTTT. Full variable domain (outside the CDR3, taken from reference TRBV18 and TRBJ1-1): NAGVMQNPRHLVRRRGQEARLRCSPMKGHSHVYWYRQLPEEGLKFMVYLQKENIIDESGMPKERFSAEFPKEGPSILRIQQVVRGDSAAYFCASSPSDSRNTEAFFGQGTRLTVV.

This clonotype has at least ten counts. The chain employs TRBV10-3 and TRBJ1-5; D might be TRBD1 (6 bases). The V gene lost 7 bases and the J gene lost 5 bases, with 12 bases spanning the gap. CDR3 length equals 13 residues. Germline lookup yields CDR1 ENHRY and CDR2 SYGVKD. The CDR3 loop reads CAIKGGIDQPQHF. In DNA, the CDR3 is TGTGCCATCAAGGGGGGGATCGATCAGCCCCAGCATTTT.

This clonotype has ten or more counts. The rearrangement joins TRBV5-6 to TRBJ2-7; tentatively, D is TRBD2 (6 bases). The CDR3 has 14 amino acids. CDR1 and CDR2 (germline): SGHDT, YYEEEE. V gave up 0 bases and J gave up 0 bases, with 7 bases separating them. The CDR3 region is CASSLGRGSYEQYF. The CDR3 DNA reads TGTGCCAGCAGCTTGGGGAGGGGCTCCTACGAGCAGTACTTC.

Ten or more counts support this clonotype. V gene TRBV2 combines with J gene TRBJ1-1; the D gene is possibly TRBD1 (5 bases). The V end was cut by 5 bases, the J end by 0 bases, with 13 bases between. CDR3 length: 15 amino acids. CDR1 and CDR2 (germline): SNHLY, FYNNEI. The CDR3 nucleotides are TGTGCCAGCAGTTCCGACAGCCCCATGAACACTGAAGCTTTCTTT. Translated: CASSSDSPMNTEAFF. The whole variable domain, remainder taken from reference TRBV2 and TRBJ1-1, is EPEVTQTPSHQVTQMGQEVILRCVPISNHLYFYWYRQILGQKVEFLVSFYNNEISEKSEIFDDQFSVERPDGSNFTLKIRSTKLEDSAMYFCASSSDSPMNTEAFFGQGTRLTVV.

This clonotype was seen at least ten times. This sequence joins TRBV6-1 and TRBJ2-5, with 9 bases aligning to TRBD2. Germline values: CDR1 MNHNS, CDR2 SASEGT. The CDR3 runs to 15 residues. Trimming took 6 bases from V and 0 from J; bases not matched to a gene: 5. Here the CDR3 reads CASRALAGDQETQYF. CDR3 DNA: TGTGCCAGCAGGGCACTAGCGGGCGACCAAGAGACCCAGTACTTC.

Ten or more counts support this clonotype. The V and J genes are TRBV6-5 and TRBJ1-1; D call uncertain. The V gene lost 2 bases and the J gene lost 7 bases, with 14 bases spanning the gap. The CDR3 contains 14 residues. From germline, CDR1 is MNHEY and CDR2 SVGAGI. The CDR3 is CASSYQTHGGEAFF. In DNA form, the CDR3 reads TGTGCCAGCAGTTACCAGACCCATGGAGGTGAAGCTTTCTTT.

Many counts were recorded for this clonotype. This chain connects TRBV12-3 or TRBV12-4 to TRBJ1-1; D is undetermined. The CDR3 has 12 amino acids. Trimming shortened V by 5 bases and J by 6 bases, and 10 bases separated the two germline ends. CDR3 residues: CASSKRAAEAFF. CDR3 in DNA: TGTGCCAGCAGTAAAAGGGCAGCTGAAGCTTTCTTT.

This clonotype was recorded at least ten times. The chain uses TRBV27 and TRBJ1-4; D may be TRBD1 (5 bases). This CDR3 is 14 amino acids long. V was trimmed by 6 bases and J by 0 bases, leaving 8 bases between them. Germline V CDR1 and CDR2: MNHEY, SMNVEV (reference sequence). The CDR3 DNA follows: TGTGCCAGCAGGGGGACGTCAACTAATGAAAAACTGTTTTTT. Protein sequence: CASRGTSTNEKLFF.

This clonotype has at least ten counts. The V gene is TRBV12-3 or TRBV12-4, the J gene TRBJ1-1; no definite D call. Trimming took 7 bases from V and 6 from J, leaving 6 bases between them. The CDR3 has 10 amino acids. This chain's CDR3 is CASTWAEAFF. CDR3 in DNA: TGTGCCAGCACTTGGGCTGAAGCTTTCTTT.

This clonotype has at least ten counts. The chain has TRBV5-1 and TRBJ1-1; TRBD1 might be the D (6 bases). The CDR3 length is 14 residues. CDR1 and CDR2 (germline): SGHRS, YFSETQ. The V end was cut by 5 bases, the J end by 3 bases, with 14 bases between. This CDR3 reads CASRLTGSDTEAFF. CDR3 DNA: TGCGCCAGCAGGCTAACAGGGTCGGACACTGAAGCTTTCTTT.

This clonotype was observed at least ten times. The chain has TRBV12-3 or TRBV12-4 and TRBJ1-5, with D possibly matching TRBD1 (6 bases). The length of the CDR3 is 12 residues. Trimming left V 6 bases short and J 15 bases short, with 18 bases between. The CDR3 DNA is TGTGCCAGCAGCAGCCACCAGGGGCTTGGGCATTTT. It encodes CASSSHQGLGHF.

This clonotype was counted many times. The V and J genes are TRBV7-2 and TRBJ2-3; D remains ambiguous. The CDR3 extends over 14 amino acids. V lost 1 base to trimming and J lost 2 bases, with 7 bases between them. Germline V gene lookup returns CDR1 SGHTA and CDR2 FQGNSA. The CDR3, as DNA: TGTGCCAGCAGCTTAGTCTCCTACACAGATACGCAGTATTTT. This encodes CASSLVSYTDTQYF.

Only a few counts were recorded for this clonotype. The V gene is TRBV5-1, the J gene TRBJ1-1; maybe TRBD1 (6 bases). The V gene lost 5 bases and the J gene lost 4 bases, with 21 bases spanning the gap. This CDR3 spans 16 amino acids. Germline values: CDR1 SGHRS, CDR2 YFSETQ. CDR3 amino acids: CASSFQPDSSGTEAFF. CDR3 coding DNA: TGCGCCAGCAGTTTTCAACCGGACAGTTCGGGCACTGAAGCTTTCTTT. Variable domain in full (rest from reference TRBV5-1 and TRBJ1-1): KAGVTQTPRYLIKTRGQQVTLSCSPISGHRSVSWYQQTPGQGLQFLFEYFSETQRNKGNFPGRFSGRQFSNSRSEMNVSTLELGDSALYLCASSFQPDSSGTEAFFGQGTRLTVV.

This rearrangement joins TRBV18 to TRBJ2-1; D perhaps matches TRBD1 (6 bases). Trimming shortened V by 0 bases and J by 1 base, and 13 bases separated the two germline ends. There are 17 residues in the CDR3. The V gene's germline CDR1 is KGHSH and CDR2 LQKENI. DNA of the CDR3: TGTGCCAGCTCACCACCTACAGGGAACCCTTCCTACAATGAGCAGTTCTTC. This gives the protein CASSPPTGNPSYNEQFF.

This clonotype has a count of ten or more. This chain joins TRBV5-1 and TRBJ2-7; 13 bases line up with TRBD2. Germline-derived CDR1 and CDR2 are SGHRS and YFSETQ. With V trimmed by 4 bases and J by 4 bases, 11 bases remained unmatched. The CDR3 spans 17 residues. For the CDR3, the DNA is TGCGCCAGCAGCCCGGGACTAGCGGGAAGAATTTATTACGAGCAGTACTTC. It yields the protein CASSPGLAGRIYYEQYF.

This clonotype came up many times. Here the CDR3 reads CATRRTSGSGGSYEQYF. CDR3 nucleotides: TGTGCCACCCGAAGGACTAGCGGGAGTGGAGGATCCTACGAGCAGTACTTC. This rearrangement joins TRBV6-2 or TRBV6-3 to TRBJ2-7, with TRBD2 identical over 13 bases. The V gene's germline CDR1 is MNHEY and CDR2 SVGEGT. The CDR3 contains 17 residues. The V gene end was trimmed by 10 bases and the J gene end by 1 base; junction bases not matched to a gene: 13.

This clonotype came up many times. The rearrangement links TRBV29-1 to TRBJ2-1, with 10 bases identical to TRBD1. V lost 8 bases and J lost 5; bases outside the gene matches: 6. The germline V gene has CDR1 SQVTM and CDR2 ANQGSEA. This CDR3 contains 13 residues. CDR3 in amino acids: CSSDRGLDNEQFF. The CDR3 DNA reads TGCAGCTCCGACAGGGGGCTGGACAATGAGCAGTTCTTC.

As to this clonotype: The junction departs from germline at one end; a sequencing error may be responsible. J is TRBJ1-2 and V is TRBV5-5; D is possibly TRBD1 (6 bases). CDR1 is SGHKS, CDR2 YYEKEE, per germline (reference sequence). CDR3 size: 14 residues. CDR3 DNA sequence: TGTGCCAGCAGCTATAAAATGACAGGATATGGTTACACCTTC. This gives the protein CASSYKMTGYGYTF.

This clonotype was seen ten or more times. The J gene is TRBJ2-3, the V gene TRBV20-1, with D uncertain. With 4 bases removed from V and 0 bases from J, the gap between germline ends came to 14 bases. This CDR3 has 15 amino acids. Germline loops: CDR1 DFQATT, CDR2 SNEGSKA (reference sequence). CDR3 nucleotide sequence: TGCAGTGCTAATCCTTCGCGGCGTAGCACAGATACGCAGTATTTT. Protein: CSANPSRRSTDTQYF.

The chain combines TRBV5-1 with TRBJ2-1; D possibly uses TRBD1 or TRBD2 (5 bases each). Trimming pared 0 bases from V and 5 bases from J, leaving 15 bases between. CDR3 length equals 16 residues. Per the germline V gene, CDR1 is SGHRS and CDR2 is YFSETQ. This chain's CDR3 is CASSLVGRDADNEQFF. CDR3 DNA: TGCGCCAGCAGCTTGGTCGGTAGGGACGCCGACAATGAGCAGTTCTTC. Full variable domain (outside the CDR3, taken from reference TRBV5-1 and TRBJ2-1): KAGVTQTPRYLIKTRGQQVTLSCSPISGHRSVSWYQQTPGQGLQFLFEYFSETQRNKGNFPGRFSGRQFSNSRSEMNVSTLELGDSALYLCASSLVGRDADNEQFFGPGTRLTVL.

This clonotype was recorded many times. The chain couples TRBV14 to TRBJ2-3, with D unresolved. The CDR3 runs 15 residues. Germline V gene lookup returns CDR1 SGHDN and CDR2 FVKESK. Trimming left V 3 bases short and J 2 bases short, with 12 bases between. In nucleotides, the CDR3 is TGTGCCAGCAGCCAGTTAGTTGGGTACACAGATACGCAGTATTTT. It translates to CASSQLVGYTDTQYF.

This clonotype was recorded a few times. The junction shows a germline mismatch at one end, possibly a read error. Written as DNA, the CDR3 is TGTGCCAGCAGTATGATGCCCCGGGATTCTCTCTATAGCTACACCTTC. This encodes CASSMMPRDSLYSYTF. V is TRBV5-6 and J is TRBJ1-2; the D is unclear. There are 16 residues in the CDR3. The germline gives CDR1 SGHDT, CDR2 YYEEEE.